This is a list of T cell receptor beta chains from one sample in a study of T cells in tumors after PD-1 blockade. Assay: immunoSEQ multiplex PCR; the TCRdb copy retains only in-frame clones and omits some. The sample contains thousands of clones, roughly 77% of which appear only once. This specimen was tumor tissue, taken after anti-PD-1 treatment. These receptor sequences come from a human donor with basal cell carcinoma. CDR3s include the opening cysteine and the closing phenylalanine or tryptophan. D genes are given only for firm matches. Clone size is not always given. Where it is, it says once, few, many or a class for expanded clones.

v_gene: TRBV6-5; j_gene: TRBJ1-1; abundance: -; d_gene: -; CDR3aa: CASTRSMNTEAFF; CDR3nt: TGTGCCAGCACCCGGAGCATGAACACTGAAGCTTTCTTT
v_gene: TRBV12-3/TRBV12-4; j_gene: TRBJ1-3; abundance: medium-sized; d_gene: -; CDR3aa: CASTPSLGNTIYF; CDR3nt: TGTGCCAGCACTCCCAGTCTAGGAAACACCATATATTTT
v_gene: TRBV23-1; j_gene: TRBJ1-2; abundance: -; d_gene: -; CDR3aa: CASSPPHVGGVNYGYTF; CDR3nt: TGCGCCAGCAGTCCCCCCCACGTCGGAGGAGTTAACTATGGCTACACCTTC
v_gene: TRBV5-1; j_gene: TRBJ1-2; abundance: -; d_gene: -; CDR3aa: CASSATTTLRWDYTF; CDR3nt: TGCGCCAGCAGCGCCACTACGACATTACGATGGGACTACACCTTC
v_gene: TRBV7-9; j_gene: TRBJ1-2; abundance: few; d_gene: TRBD1; CDR3aa: CASSFTGGDYGYTF; CDR3nt: TGTGCCAGCAGCTTCACAGGGGGGGACTATGGCTACACCTTC
v_gene: TRBV10-2; j_gene: TRBJ1-2; abundance: -; d_gene: -; CDR3aa: CASNPTAANYGYTF; CDR3nt: TGCGCCAGCAACCCGACTGCTGCTAACTATGGCTACACCTTC
v_gene: TRBV4-2; j_gene: TRBJ1-6; abundance: -; d_gene: -; CDR3aa: CASSQDRGSSYNSPLHF; CDR3nt: TGTGCCAGCAGCCAAGATCGTGGGAGCTCCTATAATTCACCCCTCCACTTT
v_gene: TRBV19; j_gene: TRBJ1-1; abundance: -; d_gene: -; CDR3aa: CASRDSRMNTEAFF; CDR3nt: TGTGCCAGTAGGGACAGTAGGATGAACACTGAAGCTTTCTTT
v_gene: TRBV4-2; j_gene: TRBJ1-1; abundance: -; d_gene: TRBD1; CDR3aa: CASSQDVRGGTEAFF; CDR3nt: TGTGCCAGCAGCCAAGATGTCAGGGGGGGAACTGAAGCTTTCTTT
v_gene: TRBV3-1/TRBV3-2; j_gene: TRBJ2-5; abundance: once; d_gene: -; CDR3aa: CASSQGTYQETQYF; CDR3nt: TGTGCCAGCAGCCAGGGGACTTACCAAGAGACCCAGTACTTC
v_gene: TRBV7-9; j_gene: TRBJ1-1; abundance: -; d_gene: TRBD1; CDR3aa: CASSSAGGLNTEAFF; CDR3nt: TGTGCCAGCAGCTCAGCAGGGGGCTTGAACACTGAAGCTTTCTTT
v_gene: TRBV29-1; j_gene: TRBJ1-1; abundance: -; d_gene: -; CDR3aa: CSVRLATNTEAFF; CDR3nt: TGCAGCGTTCGGCTGGCAACGAACACTGAAGCTTTCTTT
v_gene: TRBV10-3; j_gene: TRBJ2-2; abundance: -; d_gene: -; CDR3aa: CAITRGEGKNTGELFF; CDR3nt: TGTGCCATCACACGGGGCGAGGGGAAGAACACCGGGGAGCTGTTTTTT
v_gene: TRBV5-1; j_gene: TRBJ1-2; abundance: -; d_gene: TRBD1; CDR3aa: CASSFDRAGGYTF; CDR3nt: TGCGCCAGCAGCTTTGACAGGGCGGGGGGCTACACCTTC
v_gene: TRBV19; j_gene: TRBJ2-5; abundance: -; d_gene: TRBD1; CDR3aa: CASRVGQGAPETQYF; CDR3nt: TGTGCCAGCCGGGTGGGACAGGGGGCCCCGGAGACCCAGTACTTC
v_gene: TRBV6-1; j_gene: TRBJ2-3; abundance: -; d_gene: -; CDR3aa: CASSEEAGLQRGYF; CDR3nt: TGTGCCAGCAGTGAAGAGGCGGGGCTCCAGAGGGGGTATTTT
v_gene: TRBV28; j_gene: TRBJ2-5; abundance: -; d_gene: -; CDR3aa: CASAAIGGVQETQYF; CDR3nt: TGTGCCAGCGCGGCGATTGGAGGGGTACAAGAGACCCAGTACTTC
v_gene: TRBV5-1; j_gene: TRBJ1-2; abundance: few; d_gene: TRBD1; CDR3aa: CASSLGQGAGGYTF; CDR3nt: TGCGCCAGCAGCTTGGGACAGGGGGCCGGAGGCTACACCTTC
v_gene: TRBV12-2; j_gene: TRBJ1-1; abundance: -; d_gene: -; CDR3aa: CASRLAGGLGVPEAFF; CDR3nt: TGTGCAAGTCGCTTAGCTGGAGGTCTGGGGGTACCTGAAGCTTTCTTT
v_gene: TRBV7-6; j_gene: TRBJ1-2; abundance: -; d_gene: -; CDR3aa: CASKDNNYGYTF; CDR3nt: TGTGCCAGCAAGGACAACAACTATGGCTACACCTTC
v_gene: TRBV7-2; j_gene: TRBJ1-2; abundance: -; d_gene: -; CDR3aa: CASSSDTNNYGYTF; CDR3nt: TGTGCCAGCAGCTCGGACACCAATAACTATGGCTACACCTTC
v_gene: TRBV30; j_gene: TRBJ1-2; abundance: -; d_gene: -; CDR3aa: CAWSRQSYGYTF; CDR3nt: TGTGCCTGGTCCAGACAGAGCTATGGCTACACCTTC
v_gene: TRBV5-6; j_gene: TRBJ2-5; abundance: -; d_gene: -; CDR3aa: CASSLGGGFETQYF; CDR3nt: TGTGCCAGCAGCTTGGGGGGTGGTTTTGAGACCCAGTACTTC
v_gene: TRBV19; j_gene: TRBJ2-3; abundance: once; d_gene: -; CDR3aa: CANSWSGPSADTQYF; CDR3nt: TGTGCCAATAGTTGGTCCGGGCCCAGTGCGGATACGCAGTATTTT
v_gene: TRBV30; j_gene: TRBJ2-1; abundance: hyperexpanded; d_gene: -; CDR3aa: CAWSVGGGDEQFF; CDR3nt: TGTGCCTGGAGTGTCGGGGGTGGCGATGAGCAGTTCTTC
v_gene: TRBV7-6; j_gene: TRBJ2-2; abundance: once; d_gene: -; CDR3aa: CASSFAGNTGELFF; CDR3nt: TGTGCCAGCAGCTTTGCGGGCAACACCGGGGAGCTGTTTTTT
v_gene: TRBV19; j_gene: TRBJ2-7; abundance: -; d_gene: TRBD1; CDR3aa: CATLSGTGGYEQYF; CDR3nt: TGTGCCACTCTGTCCGGGACAGGGGGCTACGAGCAGTACTTC
v_gene: TRBV3-1/TRBV3-2; j_gene: TRBJ2-3; abundance: -; d_gene: -; CDR3aa: CASSQEMLGGSTDTQYF; CDR3nt: TGTGCCAGCAGCCAAGAGATGCTCGGGGGCAGCACAGATACGCAGTATTTT
v_gene: TRBV6-5; j_gene: TRBJ2-3; abundance: -; d_gene: -; CDR3aa: CASSYAADTQYF; CDR3nt: TGTGCCAGCAGTTACGCCGCAGATACGCAGTATTTT
v_gene: TRBV7-9; j_gene: TRBJ1-1; abundance: large; d_gene: -; CDR3aa: CASIWGVNTEAFF; CDR3nt: TGTGCCAGCATCTGGGGGGTGAACACTGAAGCTTTCTTT
v_gene: TRBV12-3/TRBV12-4; j_gene: TRBJ2-5; abundance: -; d_gene: -; CDR3aa: CASSLRLQTQYF; CDR3nt: TGTGCCAGCAGTCTCCGTCTACAGACCCAGTACTTC
v_gene: TRBV30; j_gene: TRBJ1-4; abundance: once; d_gene: TRBD1; CDR3aa: CAWSVSSTRGRYEKLFF; CDR3nt: TGTGCCTGGAGTGTTTCCTCGACCAGGGGGAGGTATGAAAAACTGTTTTTT
v_gene: TRBV4-1; j_gene: TRBJ1-2; abundance: few; d_gene: TRBD1; CDR3aa: CASSQEGTVKIYGYTF; CDR3nt: TGCGCCAGCAGCCAAGAAGGGACAGTCAAGATCTATGGCTACACCTTC
v_gene: TRBV30; j_gene: TRBJ1-1; abundance: -; d_gene: -; CDR3aa: CAWSRLGPVYF; CDR3nt: TGTGCCTGGAGCCGTTTAGGGCCAGTTTACTTT
v_gene: TRBV7-8; j_gene: TRBJ2-7; abundance: once; d_gene: -; CDR3aa: CASSFTGNYEQYF; CDR3nt: TGTGCCAGCAGCTTCACAGGGAACTACGAGCAGTACTTC
v_gene: TRBV5-4; j_gene: TRBJ1-1; abundance: -; d_gene: -; CDR3aa: CASSFQGLSEAFF; CDR3nt: TGTGCCAGCAGCTTTCAGGGGTTGTCTGAAGCTTTCTTT
v_gene: TRBV14; j_gene: TRBJ2-3; abundance: -; d_gene: TRBD1; CDR3aa: CASSQEDRISVSTDTQYF; CDR3nt: TGTGCCAGCAGCCAAGAGGACAGGATTTCAGTTAGCACAGATACGCAGTATTTT
v_gene: TRBV20-1; j_gene: TRBJ2-7; abundance: few; d_gene: -; CDR3aa: CSAMGAYEQYF; CDR3nt: TGCAGTGCTATGGGGGCCTACGAGCAGTACTTC
v_gene: TRBV30; j_gene: TRBJ2-1; abundance: -; d_gene: TRBD2; CDR3aa: CAWTLTSGDEQFF; CDR3nt: TGTGCCTGGACCCTGACTAGCGGCGATGAGCAGTTCTTC
v_gene: TRBV10-2; j_gene: TRBJ2-7; abundance: -; d_gene: -; CDR3aa: CASSPLGVNEQYF; CDR3nt: TGCGCCAGCAGCCCCCTGGGGGTGAACGAGCAGTACTTC
v_gene: TRBV2; j_gene: TRBJ1-5; abundance: -; d_gene: -; CDR3aa: CASSEYFGTESNQPQHF; CDR3nt: TGTGCCAGCAGTGAATACTTCGGGACGGAAAGCAATCAGCCCCAGCATTTT